The 30 T cell receptor beta chains below were found in one sample sequenced in a study of OX40 agonist ivuxolimab in advanced cancers. Sequencing used immunoSEQ multiplex PCR; TCRdb keeps in-frame clones, though not all of them. In the table there are about 28,000 clones, around four fifths of which are singletons. The source material was CD4+ or CD8+ T cells sorted from blood, sampled in a trial of the OX40 agonist ivuxolimab. These receptor sequences come from an adult with an advanced solid tumor such as melanoma, head and neck, liver or kidney cancer.

As DNA, the CDR3 is TGTGCCAGCAGCTTACAGGGGGCCTGGGGGAACACTGAAGCTTTCTTT. This encodes CASSLQGAWGNTEAFF. The chain combines TRBV7-9 with TRBJ1-1; 8 bases fit TRBD1. V shed 2 bases and J 1 base; nucleotides not matched to a gene: 6. Germline values: CDR1 SEHNR, CDR2 FQNEAQ (reference sequence). The length of the CDR3 is 16 residues.

The V call is TRBV6-1, the J call TRBJ1-5; the D is unclear. Trimming cost V 2 bases and J 7 bases, with 9 bases left between them. Germline CDR1 MNHNS, CDR2 SASEGT. This CDR3 region has 13 residues. The CDR3 loop reads CASSERWGQPQHF. DNA of the CDR3: TGTGCCAGCAGTGAAAGGTGGGGACAGCCCCAGCATTTT.

The gene calls are TRBV7-9 and TRBJ1-3; D is perhaps TRBD1 (5 bases). This CDR3 spans 17 amino acids. CDR1 is SEHNR, CDR2 FQNEAQ, per germline (reference sequence). Trimming shortened V by 7 bases and J by 0 bases, and 19 bases separated the two germline ends. Here the CDR3 DNA reads TGTGCCAGCAACCCCACTGGGACGGTCAGCTCTGGAAACACCATATATTTT. Protein product: CASNPTGTVSSGNTIYF.

This clone was observed a handful of times. The V call is TRBV5-4, the J call TRBJ1-4, with 9 bases that match TRBD1. The CDR3 consists of 16 residues. The germline V gene has CDR1 SGHNT and CDR2 YYREEE (reference sequence). After removal of 4 bases from V and 5 bases from J, the junction contained 9 bases not matched to a gene. This CDR3 reads CASSESYRGRNEKLFF. The CDR3 DNA is TGTGCCAGCAGCGAGTCGTACAGGGGGCGGAATGAAAAACTGTTTTTT.

The V call is TRBV7-3, the J call TRBJ2-2; D is tentatively TRBD1 or TRBD2 (5 bases each). The germline V gene has CDR1 SGHTA and CDR2 FQGTGA. The CDR3 runs to 18 residues. Trimming cost V 0 bases and J 1 base, with 15 bases left between them. CDR3: CASSLTPGTPLNTGELFF. In DNA, the CDR3 is TGTGCCAGCAGCTTAACCCCCGGGACCCCATTGAACACCGGGGAGCTGTTTTTT.

This chain uses TRBV9 with TRBJ2-2; D possibly corresponds to TRBD2 (7 bases). The CDR3 has 15 residues. Per germline, CDR1 SGDLS and CDR2 YYNGEE. The germline V and J ends were trimmed by 4 bases and 4 bases, with 14 bases remaining between them. The CDR3 reads CASSPSGGATGELFF. The DNA of the CDR3 is TGTGCCAGCAGCCCGAGTGGGGGGGCCACCGGGGAGCTGTTTTTT.

This chain links TRBV2 with TRBJ2-1, with 8 bases fitting TRBD2. CDR3 length: 15 residues. The V gene's germline CDR1 is SNHLY and CDR2 FYNNEI. The V gene end was trimmed by 6 bases and the J gene end by 4 bases; junction bases not matched to a gene: 8. The CDR3 loop reads CASSKDRGGYNEQFF. As DNA, the CDR3 is TGTGCCAGCAGCAAAGACCGCGGGGGGTACAATGAGCAGTTCTTC.

The V gene is TRBV7-9, the J gene TRBJ2-7, with 9 bases matching TRBD2. V lost 5 bases and J lost 2; bases outside the gene matches: 7. This CDR3 has 15 amino acids. The germline gives CDR1 SEHNR, CDR2 FQNEAQ (reference sequence). The CDR3 is CASSLRTSATYEQYF. In DNA form, the CDR3 reads TGTGCCAGCAGCCTGCGGACTAGCGCTACCTACGAGCAGTACTTC.

The rearrangement links TRBV6-4 to TRBJ1-1; 8 bases map to TRBD1. The CDR3 is 15 residues long. The germline gives CDR1 MRHNA, CDR2 SNTAGT. Unmatched junction bases numbered 9, after V lost 1 base and J lost 8 bases. CDR3 bases: TGTGCCAGCAGTGACTATTCGAAGAGACAGGGGGAAGCTTTCTTT. It translates to CASSDYSKRQGEAFF.

This clone turned up a few times. The chain uses TRBV9 and TRBJ1-1; no clear D. Germline loops: CDR1 SGDLS, CDR2 YYNGEE. The CDR3 consists of 16 residues. V was cut by 0 bases and J by 3 bases, with 15 bases left in between. The CDR3 region is CASSVGPSEGYTEAFF. The CDR3 DNA is TGTGCCAGCAGCGTAGGGCCTTCCGAGGGTTACACTGAAGCTTTCTTT. Full variable domain (remainder filled in from reference TRBV9 and TRBJ1-1): DSGVTQTPKHLITATGQRVTLRCSPRSGDLSVYWYQQSLDQGLQFLIQYYNGEERAKGNILERFSAQQFPDLHSELNLSSLELGDSALYFCASSVGPSEGYTEAFFGQGTRLTVV.

The chain carries TRBV7-5 and TRBJ1-2; the D call TRBD1 from the table was never checked on the DNA. TRBV7-5 is deemed a pseudogene. The CDR3 loop spans 13 amino acids. CDR3: CATLSTVNYGYTF. DNA of the CDR3: TGTGCCACCCTTTCGACAGTTAACTATGGCTACACCTTC.

Note on this clone: One end of the junction varies from germline; a read error may be responsible. Other DNA variants within this sample encode the same CDR3. V usage is TRBV2 and J usage is TRBJ2-5, with D perhaps matching TRBD1 or TRBD2 (6 bases each). Per the germline V gene, CDR1 is SNHLY and CDR2 is FYNNEI. The CDR3 has 13 amino acids. Here the CDR3 reads CASRLSGEATQYF. The CDR3 nucleotides read TGTGCTAGCAGATTGTCAGGGGAGGCGACCCAGTACTTC.

Note on this clone: At one of its ends the junction is not consistent with the germline gene, which may arise from a read error. The gene calls are TRBV30 and TRBJ1-2, with D tentatively TRBD1 (5 bases). The germline gives CDR1 GTSNPN, CDR2 SVGIG (reference sequence). There are 17 residues in the CDR3. This chain's CDR3 is CAWSVTPDIPRPYGYTF. The CDR3 nucleotides read TGTGCCTGGAGTGTAACCCCGGACATCCCTCGCCCCTATGGCTACACCTTT.

V and J are TRBV6-6 and TRBJ2-2; 7 bases are a match to TRBD1. The germline V gene encodes CDR1 MNHNY and CDR2 SVGAGI (reference sequence). After removal of 2 bases from V and 7 bases from J, the junction contained 7 bases not matched to a gene. The CDR3 contains 15 residues. CDR3 sequence: CASSYGTEVNGELFF. The CDR3 DNA reads as TGTGCCAGCAGTTACGGGACAGAAGTGAACGGGGAGCTGTTTTTT.

The chain links TRBV19 to TRBJ1-6; 7 bases align to TRBD1. The germline V gene encodes CDR1 LNHDA and CDR2 SQIVND (reference sequence). The CDR3 is 15 amino acids. The V segment lost 2 bases and the J segment 3 bases; nucleotides outside the gene matches: 1. CDR3 amino acids: CASSIRDSYNSPLHF. The CDR3 DNA reads TGTGCCAGTAGTATACGGGACAGCTATAATTCACCCCTCCACTTT. Variable domain in full (rest from reference TRBV19 and TRBJ1-6): DGGITQSPKYLFRKEGQNVTLSCEQNLNHDAMYWYRQDPGQGLRLIYYSQIVNDFQKGDIAEGYSVSREKKESFPLTVTSAQKNPTAFYLCASSIRDSYNSPLHFGNGTRLTVT.

The chain joins TRBV7-9 to TRBJ2-7; TRBD2 agrees at 9 bases. CDR3 length: 16 amino acids. J gave up 4 bases and V 4 bases, and 11 bases lay outside the gene matches. The germline V gene encodes CDR1 SEHNR and CDR2 FQNEAQ (reference sequence). CDR3 sequence (DNA): TGTGCCAGCAGCTCCCCGGCCAGCGGGGGGTTGTACGAGCAGTACTTC. This gives the protein CASSSPASGGLYEQYF.

In this sample, this clone turned up a few times. The genes are TRBV7-8 and TRBJ2-3; TRBD1 might be the D (6 bases). This CDR3 is 15 amino acids long. Germline CDR1 and CDR2: SGHVS and FQNEAQ. Trimming took 1 base from V and 0 from J, leaving 8 bases between them. CDR3 loop: CASSLGTVSTDTQYF. The CDR3 DNA sequence: TGTGCCAGCAGCTTAGGGACAGTAAGCACAGATACGCAGTATTTT.

The chain uses TRBV4-3 and TRBJ1-1; D possibly corresponds to TRBD1 (5 bases). Trimming left V 9 bases short and J 1 base short, with 15 bases between. The length of the CDR3 is 14 residues. The V gene's germline CDR1 is LGHNA and CDR2 YSLEER. Here the CDR3 reads CASLPTVKNTEAFF. The CDR3 coding sequence is TGCGCCAGTCTACCGACAGTAAAGAACACTGAAGCTTTCTTT.

This sequence joins TRBV4-3 and TRBJ1-5, with D possibly TRBD1 on 5 matching bases. In germline, CDR1 is LGHNA, CDR2 YSLEER. CDR3 length: 16 amino acids. Trimming stripped 4 bases from V and 7 bases from J, with 20 bases between. The CDR3 loop is CASSPETGTVGQPQHF. In DNA form, the CDR3 reads TGCGCCAGCAGCCCCGAGACCGGGACCGTTGGACAGCCCCAGCATTTT.

The V call is TRBV6-5, the J call TRBJ2-7, with D hard to call. Germline V gene data show CDR1 as MNHEY and CDR2 as SVGAGI. V lost 1 base, J lost 5 bases, and 9 bases lay in between. The CDR3 consists of 13 residues. CDR3 bases: TGTGCCAGCAGTTACTTCTCCGGTGACGAGCAGTACTTC. Protein: CASSYFSGDEQYF.

This clone appeared a single time. Other DNA sequences of this sample code for an identical CDR3. The V gene is TRBV7-6, the J gene TRBJ1-5; possibly TRBD1 for D (5 bases). This CDR3 spans 14 amino acids. Germline CDR1 SGHVS, CDR2 FNYEAQ. The germline V and J ends were trimmed by 3 bases and 3 bases, with 9 bases remaining between them. The CDR3 nucleotides are TGTGCCAGCAGCTTGCAGGGTATCAATCAGCCCCAGCATTTT. It translates to CASSLQGINQPQHF.

The chain has TRBV7-9 and TRBJ1-2; D gene uncertain. The CDR3 extends over 15 amino acids. Germline V gene sequence: CDR1 SEHNR, CDR2 FQNEAQ (reference sequence). The V gene lost 0 bases and the J gene lost 6 bases, with 14 bases spanning the gap. The CDR3 sequence is CASSLATPTGNGYTF. In nucleotides, the CDR3 is TGTGCCAGCAGCTTAGCGACCCCGACGGGGAATGGCTACACCTTC.

Here the CDR3 reads CASSFAGQGREQYF. The DNA for the CDR3 is TGTGCCAGCAGCTTCGCCGGACAGGGTCGGGAGCAGTACTTC. The V and J genes are TRBV7-9 and TRBJ2-7; 8 bases are a match to TRBD1. The CDR3 has 14 residues. With V trimmed by 3 bases and J by 7 bases, 8 bases remained unmatched. CDR1 is SEHNR, CDR2 FQNEAQ, per germline (reference sequence).

This chain connects TRBV5-1 to TRBJ2-7; 9 nucleotides agree with TRBD1. CDR1 is SGHRS and CDR2 is YFSETQ in the germline V gene. The CDR3 has 14 residues. Unmatched junction bases numbered 10, after V lost 7 bases and J lost 5 bases. The CDR3 spells CASWRGTGMDEQYF. The CDR3 coding sequence is TGCGCCAGCTGGCGCGGGACAGGGATGGACGAGCAGTACTTC.

This sequence joins TRBV29-1 and TRBJ2-3; D gene uncertain. Trimming shortened V by 5 bases and J by 4 bases, and 10 bases separated the two germline ends. The CDR3 runs 12 residues. CDR1 and CDR2 from the germline V gene are SQVTM and ANQGSEA. In DNA, the CDR3 is TGCAGCGTTCAAAGTAGGCCAGATACGCAGTATTTT. Encoded protein: CSVQSRPDTQYF.

The sample holds a few counts of this clone. This rearrangement joins TRBV7-9 to TRBJ2-7; either TRBD1 or TRBD2 may fit D (5 bases each). CDR1 and CDR2 from the germline V gene are SEHNR and FQNEAQ (reference sequence). Between the trimmed V and J ends, which lost 6 bases and 6 bases, there was a span of 15 bases. The CDR3 is 13 residues long. The CDR3 protein is CASSTGQGSEQYF. The CDR3, as DNA: TGTGCCAGCAGTACGGGGCAGGGATCCGAGCAGTACTTC.

This sequence joins TRBV7-1 and TRBJ1-2, with TRBD1 identical over 8 bases. TRBV7-1 is treated as an ORF (open reading frame) with a function not yet certain. This CDR3 has 16 residues. V lost 4 bases to trimming and J lost 8 bases; unmatched junction nucleotides: 15. The CDR3 spells CASSLVTGVVARGYTF. In DNA form, the CDR3 reads TGTGCCAGCAGCTTAGTGACAGGGGTTGTAGCGCGCGGCTACACCTTC.

The rearrangement links TRBV9 to TRBJ1-1, with D uncertain. Germline V gives CDR1 SGDLS, CDR2 YYNGEE. CDR3 length equals 14 residues. V lost 1 base and J 3 bases, leaving 10 bases between the germline ends. The CDR3 DNA reads TGTGCCAGCAGCGTAAGGCACGGAGACACTGAAGCTTTCTTT. Protein product: CASSVRHGDTEAFF.

The J gene is TRBJ1-6, the V gene TRBV11-2; 9 positions match TRBD1. Trimming took 0 bases from V and 2 from J; bases not matched to a gene: 5. Looked up from germline, CDR1 is SGHAT and CDR2 is FQNNGV. This CDR3 is 18 amino acids long. The CDR3 loop reads CASSLDRTGETYNSPLHF. CDR3 coding DNA: TGTGCCAGCAGCTTAGATAGGACAGGGGAAACCTATAATTCACCCCTCCACTTT.

The V call is TRBV5-4, the J call TRBJ2-5, with 8 bases that match TRBD1. Germline V gives CDR1 SGHNT, CDR2 YYREEE (reference sequence). V lost 1 base and J lost 3; bases outside the gene matches: 2. The CDR3 runs to 14 residues. CDR3: CASSLSGGEETQYF. CDR3 DNA sequence: TGTGCCAGCAGCTTGTCAGGGGGCGAAGAGACCCAGTACTTC.